These 10 T cell receptor beta chains were sequenced from one sample in a study of Ad26.COV2.S vaccination and SARS-CoV-2 variants. Noted treatment: some 20 received Ad26.COV2.S at low or high dose, single or two shots; about 5 received placebo; per-sample allocation not given. Specimen acquisition occurred on day 63 following the initial vaccine or placebo injection. TCRdb keeps only in-frame clones here, not all; method: immunoSEQ multiplex PCR. The sample yields hundreds of thousands of clones, 70% to 90% seen once. Sequenced here: peripheral blood, sampled in a trial of Ad26.COV2.S vaccine versus placebo. These TCRs come from a person between 18 and 59 years old who received the Ad26.COV2.S COVID-19 vaccine or a placebo.

The gene calls are TRBV23-1 and TRBJ2-7; the match to TRBD1 covers 7 bases. TRBV23-1 is annotated as an ORF whose role is uncertain. This CDR3 region has 17 residues. V trimming: 3 bases; J trimming: 3 bases; junction bases outside the gene matches: 14. This CDR3 reads CASSQLARDSMNYEQYF. CDR3 nucleotide sequence: TGCGCCAGCAGTCAGCTCGCTCGGGACAGTATGAACTACGAGCAGTACTTC.

J is TRBJ2-5 and V is TRBV5-1, with D tentatively TRBD1 (5 bases). This CDR3 contains 14 residues. The germline V gene encodes CDR1 SGHRS and CDR2 YFSETQ. V was cut by 0 bases and J by 3 bases, with 9 bases left in between. The CDR3 nucleotides read TGCGCCAGCAGCTTGGTGGGCAGGGAAGAGACCCAGTACTTC. Translated, it gives CASSLVGREETQYF. Drawing the rest from reference TRBV5-1 and TRBJ2-5, the complete variable domain is KAGVTQTPRYLIKTRGQQVTLSCSPISGHRSVSWYQQTPGQGLQFLFEYFSETQRNKGNFPGRFSGRQFSNSRSEMNVSTLELGDSALYLCASSLVGREETQYFGPGTRLLVL.

This clone was seen a single time. The chain employs TRBV18 and TRBJ1-1, with 7 nucleotides matching TRBD1. Germline V gives CDR1 KGHSH, CDR2 LQKENI. The CDR3 spans 15 residues. J was trimmed by 0 bases and V by 8 bases; bases with no gene match: 9. CDR3 region: CASTRDSRMNTEAFF. CDR3 in DNA: TGTGCCAGCACAAGGGACAGCCGCATGAACACTGAAGCTTTCTTT.

V and J are TRBV7-9 and TRBJ2-7; 7 bases agree with TRBD2. CDR3 length: 16 amino acids. Losses at the gene ends were 2 bases for V and 2 bases for J; bases not matched to a gene: 9. The germline V gene has CDR1 SEHNR and CDR2 FQNEAQ (reference sequence). The CDR3 here is CASSLWASGAAYEQYF. The CDR3 coding sequence is TGTGCCAGCAGCTTATGGGCTAGCGGAGCGGCCTACGAGCAGTACTTC.

This chain links TRBV5-1 with TRBJ2-7; D is ambiguous. The CDR3 is made up of 16 amino acids. Germline-derived CDR1 and CDR2 are SGHRS and YFSETQ. Trimming left V 0 bases short and J 0 bases short, with 13 bases between. CDR3 in DNA: TGCGCCAGCAGCTTGGTGCCGGGCCTAACCTCCTACGAGCAGTACTTC. This codes for CASSLVPGLTSYEQYF.

The gene calls are TRBV14 and TRBJ2-2, with D uncertain. Per the germline V gene, CDR1 is SGHDN and CDR2 is FVKESK. There are 16 residues in the CDR3. V was cut by 2 bases and J by 6 bases, with 16 bases left in between. In nucleotides, the CDR3 is TGTGCCAGCAGCCAAATTCGACCAGGCTCCTCCGGGGAGCTGTTTTTT. The encoded protein is CASSQIRPGSSGELFF.

The DNA of the CDR3 is TGTGCCAGCAGTGAAGTTCCCGCCAGGGGGCTAGGGTCCTACAATGAGCAGTTCTTC. Translating gives CASSEVPARGLGSYNEQFF. The rearrangement joins TRBV6-1 to TRBJ2-1; 8 bases agree with TRBD1. The J segment lost 1 base and the V segment lost 1 base, leaving 12 bases of the junction unmatched. Per the germline V gene, CDR1 is MNHNS and CDR2 is SASEGT. The CDR3 is 19 residues long.

This sequence joins TRBV27 and TRBJ2-7; 7 positions match TRBD2. Germline CDR1 and CDR2: MNHEY and SMNVEV (reference sequence). This CDR3 has 14 amino acids. Unmatched junction bases numbered 11, after V lost 8 bases and J lost 4 bases. The CDR3 sequence is CASGHQGLTYEQYF. CDR3 nucleotides: TGTGCCAGCGGACACCAGGGACTAACTTACGAGCAGTACTTC.

The J gene is TRBJ2-1, the V gene TRBV27; either TRBD1 or TRBD2 may fit D (7 bases each). The CDR3 runs 14 residues. The V gene's germline CDR1 is MNHEY and CDR2 SMNVEV (reference sequence). V lost 5 bases and J lost 7, with 15 bases in between. In DNA, the CDR3 is TGTGCCAGCAGTACGACAGGGCGGGGGAATGAGCAGTTCTTC. It codes for CASSTTGRGNEQFF.

V and J are TRBV19 and TRBJ1-3; D may be TRBD1 (6 bases). The length of the CDR3 is 16 residues. Germline V lookup: CDR1 LNHDA, CDR2 SQIVND (reference sequence). Deletions cut 5 bases from V and 7 bases from J, with 21 bases between. The CDR3 loop is CASSFFVRDKGNTIYF. Here the CDR3 DNA reads TGTGCCAGTAGTTTCTTCGTCCGGGACAAGGGGAACACCATATATTTT.